The 30 T cell receptor beta chains in this list originate from one sample, sequenced in a study of blood T cell repertoires in COVID-19. Clones were read by immunoSEQ multiplex PCR, and TCRdb kept only the in-frame ones, dropping some. The sample includes fewer than 150,000 clones, roughly 72% seen only once; the top ten take approximately 11%. The sequenced sample was peripheral blood. These receptors all come from a human donor in a cohort sampled during active COVID-19.

The rearrangement links TRBV7-6 to TRBJ2-5; 8 positions agree with TRBD2. V shed 3 bases and J 2 bases; nucleotides not matched to a gene: 11. Germline CDR1 reads SGHVS; CDR2 reads FNYEAQ. This CDR3 is 17 amino acids long. Here the CDR3 reads CASSFHSGGYPQETQYF. CDR3 coding DNA: TGTGCCAGCAGCTTCCACAGCGGGGGATACCCTCAAGAGACCCAGTACTTC.

Only one count was recorded for this clone. This chain joins TRBV5-4 and TRBJ1-2; TRBD1 is a possible D gene (6 bases). V lost 4 bases and J 0 bases, leaving 16 bases between the germline ends. The CDR3 has 16 amino acids. Germline CDR1 and CDR2: SGHNT and YYREEE (reference sequence). The CDR3 loop reads CASSRARGQPNYGYTF. The CDR3, as DNA: TGTGCCAGCAGCCGCGCGAGGGGACAACCTAACTATGGCTACACCTTC. Drawing the rest from reference TRBV5-4 and TRBJ1-2, the complete variable domain is ETGVTQSPTHLIKTRGQQVTLRCSSQSGHNTVSWYQQALGQGPQFIFQYYREEENGRGNFPPRFSGLQFPNYSSELNVNALELDDSALYLCASSRARGQPNYGYTFGSGTRLTVV.

The chain recombines TRBV2 with TRBJ2-4; D is perhaps TRBD1 (6 bases). V was shortened by 7 bases and J by 0 bases, with 10 bases between the two germline ends. From germline, CDR1 is SNHLY and CDR2 FYNNEI. This CDR3 is built from 14 residues. The CDR3 DNA is TGTGCCAGCACAGGGGCCCTAGCCAAAAACATTCAGTACTTC. This codes for CASTGALAKNIQYF.

This clone appeared once. This chain connects TRBV18 to TRBJ2-5; 12 positions match TRBD2. Germline CDR1 and CDR2: KGHSH and LQKENI. V lost 3 bases, J lost 1 base, and 3 bases stayed unmatched. This CDR3 has 16 amino acids. The CDR3 bases are TGTGCCAGCTCACCCTCTAGCGGGGGGGCCCAAGAGACCCAGTACTTC. Protein product: CASSPSSGGAQETQYF.

The CDR3 spells CASSDGTGGGVGVWSASPNYGYTF. CDR3 sequence (DNA): TGTGCCAGCAGTGACGGGACAGGGGGCGGCGTGGGCGTCTGGTCCGCGTCTCCTAACTATGGCTACACCTTC. V is TRBV6-4 and J is TRBJ1-2; 12 bases are a match to TRBD1. The CDR3 is 24 amino acids. V lost 2 bases to trimming and J lost 0 bases; unmatched junction nucleotides: 25. Germline loops: CDR1 MRHNA, CDR2 SNTAGT.

The V call is TRBV7-9, the J call TRBJ1-2; possible D gene TRBD1, 6 bases. In germline, CDR1 is SEHNR, CDR2 FQNEAQ (reference sequence). V dropped 1 base and J dropped 4 bases, with 16 bases sitting between them. There are 16 residues in the CDR3. The CDR3 coding sequence is TGTGCCAGCAGCTTAGTAGGGGGGGCGATGATCTATGGCTACACCTTC. The encoded protein is CASSLVGGAMIYGYTF.

The chain joins TRBV6-5 to TRBJ2-7, with 8 bases that match TRBD1. Germline V gives CDR1 MNHEY, CDR2 SVGAGI. The CDR3 has 14 amino acids. The J segment lost 2 bases and the V segment lost 6 bases, leaving 6 bases of the junction unmatched. The CDR3 nucleotides read TGTGCCAGCAGCCCCTGGGACAGGCCCTACGAGCAGTACTTC. Its protein is CASSPWDRPYEQYF.

This rearrangement joins TRBV5-5 to TRBJ2-7; tentative D call: TRBD2 (6 bases). The CDR3 contains 14 residues. V lost 3 bases and J lost 5, with 15 bases in between. Germline CDR1 and CDR2: SGHKS and YYEKEE (reference sequence). The chain's CDR3 is CASSSPGGTNEQYF. CDR3 nucleotide sequence: TGTGCCAGCAGCTCGCCTGGAGGGACGAACGAGCAGTACTTC.

CDR3 loop: CASSISRDKPQHF. The DNA for the CDR3 is TGTGCCAGCAGCATCTCCCGGGACAAACCCCAGCATTTT. The chain carries TRBV12-3 or TRBV12-4 and TRBJ1-5, with D tentatively TRBD1 (6 bases). This CDR3 has 13 amino acids. Trimming removed 6 bases from V and 10 bases from J, with 16 bases in between.

The rearrangement uses TRBV28 and TRBJ1-2, with D maybe TRBD1 (6 bases). The CDR3 loop spans 15 amino acids. V lost 5 bases to trimming and J lost 8 bases, with 21 bases between them. Germline lookup yields CDR1 MDHEN and CDR2 SYDVKM. The CDR3, as DNA: TGTGCCAGCAGTATTACGATACAGGGAAGCCGGGGCTACACCTTC. The encoded protein is CASSITIQGSRGYTF.

This clone is medium-sized. V gene TRBV11-1 combines with J gene TRBJ1-1; unclear D gene. Trimming left V 4 bases short and J 2 bases short, with 8 bases between. Germline assignment: CDR1 SGHAT and CDR2 FQDESV (reference sequence). The CDR3 extends over 13 amino acids. CDR3 protein: CASSYTENTEAFF. The CDR3, as DNA: TGTGCCAGCAGCTATACAGAAAACACTGAAGCTTTCTTT.

This clone was recorded a few times. The V and J genes are TRBV7-8 and TRBJ1-1; 10 bases are a match to TRBD1. This CDR3 has 14 residues. The junction had 7 bases not matched to a gene; V was cut back by 1 base and J by 11 bases. Germline V gene lookup returns CDR1 SGHVS and CDR2 FQNEAQ. CDR3 sequence reads: CASSLVTGGDGAFF. For the CDR3, the DNA is TGTGCCAGCAGCTTAGTGACAGGGGGCGACGGGGCTTTCTTT.

V and J are TRBV11-2 and TRBJ2-7, with 7 bases that match TRBD2. The CDR3 has 14 residues. Germline lookup yields CDR1 SGHAT and CDR2 FQNNGV. Trimming cost V 5 bases and J 4 bases; bases outside gene matches: 8. The CDR3 sequence: CASSPPGGRYEQYF. In DNA, the CDR3 is TGTGCCAGCAGCCCCCCGGGGGGTCGGTACGAGCAGTACTTC.

The chain links TRBV5-1 to TRBJ2-1; no clear D gene. Germline V CDR1 and CDR2: SGHRS, YFSETQ. The CDR3 has 16 residues. V lost 1 base, J lost 6 bases, and 17 bases lay in between. The CDR3 loop reads CASSLPLSVERNEQFF. The CDR3 region has the DNA TGCGCCAGCAGCTTGCCCCTCTCGGTGGAGCGCAATGAGCAGTTCTTC. The full variable domain, completed using reference TRBV5-1 and TRBJ2-1, is KAGVTQTPRYLIKTRGQQVTLSCSPISGHRSVSWYQQTPGQGLQFLFEYFSETQRNKGNFPGRFSGRQFSNSRSEMNVSTLELGDSALYLCASSLPLSVERNEQFFGPGTRLTVL.

This chain links TRBV3-1 (or the pseudogene TRBV3-2) with TRBJ2-7; 7 nucleotides match TRBD1. This CDR3 region has 15 residues. Germline V CDR1 and CDR2: LGHDT, YNNKEL (reference sequence). The trim removed 3 bases at V and 3 bases at J, leaving 8 bases unmatched. CDR3 residues: CASSHPGGRIYEQYF. In DNA, the CDR3 is TGTGCCAGCAGCCACCCAGGGGGAAGGATCTACGAGCAGTACTTC.

The gene calls are TRBV18 and TRBJ1-1; 7 bases align to TRBD1. Per the germline V gene, CDR1 is KGHSH and CDR2 is LQKENI. This CDR3 comprises 14 residues. The trim removed 2 bases at V and 5 bases at J, leaving 5 bases unmatched. CDR3 in amino acids: CASSPNQGGTEAFF. The CDR3 nucleotides read TGTGCCAGCTCACCAAACCAGGGGGGAACTGAAGCTTTCTTT.

V usage is TRBV11-2 and J usage is TRBJ2-7, with D tentatively TRBD2 (5 bases). Germline CDR1 is SGHAT and CDR2 is FQNNGV. The CDR3 consists of 16 residues. V dropped 4 bases and J dropped 3 bases, with 19 bases sitting between them. CDR3 region: CASSSSWTGKIYEQYF. In DNA form, the CDR3 reads TGTGCCAGCAGCTCTTCATGGACGGGAAAAATCTACGAGCAGTACTTC. The complete variable domain, with remaining parts taken from reference TRBV11-2 and TRBJ2-7, reads EAGVAQSPRYKIIEKRQSVAFWCNPISGHATLYWYQQILGQGPKLLIQFQNNGVVDDSQLPKDRFSAERLKGVDSTLKIQPAKLEDSAVYLCASSSSWTGKIYEQYFGPGTRLTVT.

V gene TRBV5-4 combines with J gene TRBJ1-6; 8 bases agree with TRBD1. Trimming at V came to 5 bases and at J to 8 bases, leaving 9 bases not matched to a gene. Germline lookup yields CDR1 SGHNT and CDR2 YYREEE (reference sequence). CDR3 length equals 15 residues. The CDR3 DNA reads as TGTGCCAGCAGGGATCGGACAGGGCAGGATTCACCCCTCCACTTT. Protein sequence: CASRDRTGQDSPLHF.

This clone was seen only once. This sequence joins TRBV9 and TRBJ2-3; the D gene is possibly TRBD2 (5 bases). This CDR3 is built from 15 residues. CDR1 and CDR2 from the germline V gene are SGDLS and YYNGEE. V shed 0 bases and J shed 1 base, with 9 bases lying between them. The CDR3 protein is CASSVGDSGTDTQYF. The CDR3 bases are TGTGCCAGCAGCGTAGGCGATAGCGGCACAGATACGCAGTATTTT.

The chain joins TRBV24-1 to TRBJ2-6; TRBD1 matches at 7 bases. The CDR3 runs to 19 residues. Trimming took 4 bases from V and 0 from J; bases not matched to a gene: 11. The V gene's germline CDR1 is KGHDR and CDR2 SFDVKD. The CDR3 sequence is CATSDARQGWGSGANVLTF. For the CDR3, the DNA is TGTGCCACCAGTGACGCTAGACAGGGTTGGGGCTCTGGGGCCAACGTCCTGACTTTC.

The table lists this clone with a count of one. The chain has TRBV6-2 or TRBV6-3 and TRBJ2-5; perhaps TRBD1 as D (6 bases). CDR3 size: 15 residues. The V and J ends lost 4 bases and 5 bases respectively, with 17 bases between them. CDR1 and CDR2 (germline): MNHEY, SVGEGT. CDR3 protein: CASSFTGMVVETQYF. The CDR3 DNA reads TGTGCCAGCAGTTTTACAGGGATGGTCGTGGAGACCCAGTACTTC.

V and J are TRBV18 and TRBJ1-2; the D is unclear. Germline values: CDR1 KGHSH, CDR2 LQKENI. The CDR3 consists of 14 residues. Trimming shortened V by 0 bases and J by 0 bases, and 5 bases separated the two germline ends. The DNA for the CDR3 is TGTGCCAGCTCACCACCACAAGCTAACTATGGCTACACCTTC. It specifies CASSPPQANYGYTF. The full variable domain, with the rest looked up from reference TRBV18 and TRBJ1-2, is NAGVMQNPRHLVRRRGQEARLRCSPMKGHSHVYWYRQLPEEGLKFMVYLQKENIIDESGMPKERFSAEFPKEGPSILRIQQVVRGDSAAYFCASSPPQANYGYTFGSGTRLTVV.

The chain combines TRBV27 with TRBJ1-6; 8 positions match TRBD1. The germline V gene has CDR1 MNHEY and CDR2 SMNVEV (reference sequence). J was trimmed by 14 bases and V by 6 bases; bases with no gene match: 15. The CDR3 spans 15 residues. In DNA form, the CDR3 reads TGTGCCAGCAGACGGGGGCCCCAGACAGGGGACGCCCTCCACTTT. Its translation is CASRRGPQTGDALHF.

J is TRBJ2-1 and V is TRBV18; 10 bases line up with TRBD2. Germline V gives CDR1 KGHSH, CDR2 LQKENI. The CDR3 is 16 residues long. V shed 4 bases, J shed 4 bases, and the junction held 7 bases outside the gene matches. Here the CDR3 reads CASSLSSGGGYNEQFF. In DNA, the CDR3 is TGTGCCAGCTCACTATCGAGCGGGGGGGGATACAATGAGCAGTTCTTC.

This clone has just one count. This rearrangement joins TRBV28 to TRBJ1-3, with D tentatively TRBD1 (5 bases). This CDR3 has 14 amino acids. V was clipped by 7 bases and J by 4 bases, with 14 bases between them. CDR1 is MDHEN, CDR2 SYDVKM, per germline. CDR3 DNA: TGTGCCAGCAATCAGGGAGGTCCAGGAAACACCATATATTTT. Amino acids: CASNQGGPGNTIYF.

This rearrangement joins TRBV6-7 to TRBJ2-5, with D unresolved. TRBV6-7 is classed as an ORF, of uncertain function. The CDR3 runs to 12 residues. V dropped 8 bases and J dropped 4 bases, with 11 bases sitting between them. CDR3 nucleotides: TGTGCCAGCGACGACTCCGGAGAGACCCAGTACTTC. As protein: CASDDSGETQYF.

The J gene is TRBJ1-4, the V gene TRBV9; D not certain. Per the germline V gene, CDR1 is SGDLS and CDR2 is YYNGEE. The CDR3 is 15 residues long. Trimming shortened V by 0 bases and J by 0 bases, and 6 bases separated the two germline ends. This CDR3 reads CASSVAGATNEKLFF. In nucleotides, the CDR3 is TGTGCCAGCAGCGTAGCTGGAGCAACTAATGAAAAACTGTTTTTT.

The chain recombines TRBV18 with TRBJ1-5; D is possibly TRBD1 (6 bases). Germline V gives CDR1 KGHSH, CDR2 LQKENI. V was trimmed by 2 bases and J by 7 bases, leaving 12 bases between them. The CDR3 extends over 14 amino acids. In nucleotides, the CDR3 is TGTGCCAGCTCACCAGACAGGTTATGGCAGCCCCAGCATTTT. Translation: CASSPDRLWQPQHF.

This clone was seen a single time. This sequence joins TRBV11-2 and TRBJ2-1, with a possible D match to TRBD1 (6 bases). Germline CDR1 reads SGHAT; CDR2 reads FQNNGV. V was pared by 2 bases and J by 7 bases, with 18 bases between. The CDR3 loop spans 16 amino acids. CDR3 sequence reads: CASSLRFWGPQNEQFF. CDR3 sequence (DNA): TGTGCCAGCAGCTTACGGTTTTGGGGGCCCCAGAATGAGCAGTTCTTC.

V and J are TRBV5-1 and TRBJ2-7; weak D call: TRBD2 (7 bases). The CDR3 is 15 amino acids. Trimming removed 6 bases from V and 4 bases from J, with 20 bases in between. Germline loops: CDR1 SGHRS, CDR2 YFSETQ. For the CDR3, the DNA is TGCGCCAGCACCCCCTCGGGGGGCCGGGATTACGAGCAGTACTTC. It yields the protein CASTPSGGRDYEQYF.